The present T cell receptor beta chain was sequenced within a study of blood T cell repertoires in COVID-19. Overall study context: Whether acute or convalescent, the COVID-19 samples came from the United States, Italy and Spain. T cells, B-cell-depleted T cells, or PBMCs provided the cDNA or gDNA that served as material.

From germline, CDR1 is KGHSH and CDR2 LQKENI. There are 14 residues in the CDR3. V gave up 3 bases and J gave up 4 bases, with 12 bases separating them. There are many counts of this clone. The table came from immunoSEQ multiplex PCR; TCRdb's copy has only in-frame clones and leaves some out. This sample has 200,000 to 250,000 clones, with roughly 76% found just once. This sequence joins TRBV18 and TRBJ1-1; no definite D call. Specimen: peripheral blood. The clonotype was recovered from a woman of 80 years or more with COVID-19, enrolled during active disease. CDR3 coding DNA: TGTGCCAGCTCACCTGCGGTTATCGGCACTGAAGCTTTCTTT. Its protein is CASSPAVIGTEAFF.